What follows are 17 T cell receptor beta chains derived from one specimen sequenced in a study of response to subunit inactivated influenza vaccine (dated by TCRdb to between 2018 and 2020). The method was RT-PCR. Sequenced using an Illumina HiSeq 2500. The public reads were reprocessed in TCRdb via fastp at Q25 and MiXCR, keeping in-frame beta chains. Identical CDR3 proteins give one entry, which carries the most common genes and DNA. The sample table shows roughly 620,000 distinct CDR3 sequences, and over 9% are seen once. The ten largest clones take up 9.5% to 12% of the sample. These sequences were also reported in another study, on T cells expressing NK-cell markers. As the second paper documents: 5'RACE template switching, by which a universal primer site and unique molecular identifiers were added, was used to make TCR beta cDNA libraries.

The sample in question was PBMCs from blood, obtained on the day of vaccination. The receptor source for this set is a man in his forties or fifties who received an inactivated influenza vaccine. Donor details come from another sample of the same person, matched by shared clones.

This clonotype came up many times. This rearrangement joins TRBV24-1 to TRBJ2-3; 10 nucleotides line up with TRBD2. CDR1 and CDR2 (germline): KGHDR, SFDVKD. This CDR3 is 19 amino acids long. With 4 bases clipped from V and 7 bases from J, the junction kept 19 bases outside the gene matches. DNA for the CDR3: TGTGCCACCAGTGACCCCCGCTCGAAAATAGCGGGAGGTTCCAATACGCAGTATTTT. Translation gives CATSDPRSKIAGGSNTQYF.

The chain has TRBV2 and TRBJ2-1, with D possibly being TRBD1 (6 bases). V was trimmed by 4 bases and J by 3 bases, leaving 16 bases between them. Germline V gene data show CDR1 as SNHLY and CDR2 as FYNNEI. CDR3 length equals 16 residues. The CDR3: CASSARGGINYNEQFF. CDR3 sequence (DNA): TGTGCCAGCAGTGCCCGTGGGGGCATAAACTACAATGAGCAGTTCTTC.

This clonotype came up a few times. This chain connects TRBV19 to TRBJ1-2, with D perhaps TRBD1 (5 bases). The length of the CDR3 is 15 residues. The V end lost 1 base, the J end lost 8 bases, and 17 bases lay between the germline ends. The germline gives CDR1 LNHDA, CDR2 SQIVND (reference sequence). The CDR3, as DNA: TGTGCCAGTAGTATAGCGATCGGGACCGCCGTCGGCTACACCTTC. It specifies CASSIAIGTAVGYTF. Together with reference TRBV19 and TRBJ1-2, the CDR3 gives the full variable domain: DGGITQSPKYLFRKEGQNVTLSCEQNLNHDAMYWYRQDPGQGLRLIYYSQIVNDFQKGDIAEGYSVSREKKESFPLTVTSAQKNPTAFYLCASSIAIGTAVGYTFGSGTRLTVV.

The V call is TRBV6-1, the J call TRBJ2-1; D unresolved. The ends were cut back, 6 bases at V and 15 bases at J, with 6 bases in the middle. Germline V gives CDR1 MNHNS, CDR2 SASEGT. The CDR3 contains 8 residues. CDR3 nucleotide sequence: TGTGCCAGCAGCGGGTGGTTCTTC. Translation: CASSGWFF.

The rearrangement links TRBV5-1 to TRBJ2-7, with TRBD1 matching 7 bases. CDR1 and CDR2 from the germline V gene are SGHRS and YFSETQ. The CDR3 totals 15 residues. The V and J ends lost 0 bases and 1 base, in that order; junction bases with no gene match: 4. The CDR3 coding sequence is TGCGCCAGCAGCTTGGAATGGGACAGATCCTACGAGCAGTACTTC. Encoded protein: CASSLEWDRSYEQYF.

The rearrangement joins TRBV2 to TRBJ1-2; D is perhaps TRBD1 (6 bases). The germline gives CDR1 SNHLY, CDR2 FYNNEI. CDR3 size: 14 residues. The V end was cut by 5 bases, the J end by 4 bases, with 14 bases between. For the CDR3, the DNA is TGTGCCAGCAGTACGGACGCCAGGGGCTATGGCTACACCTTC. It is translated as CASSTDARGYGYTF. The full variable domain, rest sourced from reference TRBV2 and TRBJ1-2, is EPEVTQTPSHQVTQMGQEVILRCVPISNHLYFYWYRQILGQKVEFLVSFYNNEISEKSEIFDDQFSVERPDGSNFTLKIRSTKLEDSAMYFCASSTDARGYGYTFGSGTRLTVV.

The rearrangement joins TRBV9 to TRBJ2-7; 12 positions agree with TRBD2. Germline CDR1 reads SGDLS; CDR2 reads YYNGEE. The CDR3 is made up of 15 amino acids. J was trimmed by 3 bases and V by 0 bases; bases with no gene match: 1. CDR3 bases: TGTGCCAGCAGCGTAGCTAGCGGGGGGGACTACGAGCAGTACTTC. The encoded protein is CASSVASGGDYEQYF.

There are many counts of this clonotype. The chain recombines TRBV6-1 with TRBJ2-3, with 8 bases matching TRBD1. CDR1 is MNHNS, CDR2 SASEGT, per germline. The CDR3 covers 14 residues. V was clipped by 5 bases and J by 4 bases; unmatched bases: 5. The CDR3 DNA follows: TGTGCCAGCAGTACAGGGACAGGCGCAGATACGCAGTATTTT. Its protein is CASSTGTGADTQYF.

This clonotype was found a few times. The J gene is TRBJ1-5, the V gene TRBV12-3 or TRBV12-4, with D possibly matching TRBD1 (5 bases). V dropped 2 bases and J dropped 5 bases, with 13 bases sitting between them. The CDR3 consists of 15 residues. The CDR3 protein is CASSLLGWDYQPQHF. CDR3 nucleotide sequence: TGTGCCAGCAGTTTACTGGGTTGGGACTATCAGCCCCAGCATTTT.

The chain combines TRBV28 with TRBJ2-5; D gene uncertain. CDR3 length: 16 amino acids. The V end lost 2 bases, the J end lost 0 bases, and 13 bases lay between the germline ends. From germline, CDR1 is MDHEN and CDR2 SYDVKM. The DNA of the CDR3 is TGTGCCAGCAGTTTAAGGGTCAAGAAGTACCAAGAGACCCAGTACTTC. Encoded protein: CASSLRVKKYQETQYF.

This clonotype was seen many times. V gene TRBV18 combines with J gene TRBJ2-7; 8 bases are a match to TRBD1. This CDR3 contains 14 residues. The V gene end was trimmed by 0 bases and the J gene end by 7 bases; junction bases not matched to a gene: 5. Per germline, CDR1 KGHSH and CDR2 LQKENI. CDR3 nucleotide sequence: TGTGCCAGCTCACCACCAGCCAGGGGGCGAGAGCAGTACTTC. This encodes CASSPPARGREQYF.

The J gene is TRBJ2-5, the V gene TRBV6-1; the D call may be TRBD1 or TRBD2 (6 bases each). V was shortened by 9 bases and J by 7 bases, with 18 bases between the two germline ends. This CDR3 contains 13 residues. From germline, CDR1 is MNHNS and CDR2 SASEGT. Written as DNA, the CDR3 is TGTGCCAGTCAACGGGGGCTCAGATCGACCCAGTACTTC. Translated, it gives CASQRGLRSTQYF.

The V gene is TRBV19, the J gene TRBJ2-1; the match to TRBD2 covers 8 bases. Trimming removed 5 bases from V and 8 bases from J; junction bases left unmatched: 5. Per the germline V gene, CDR1 is LNHDA and CDR2 is SQIVND (reference sequence). The CDR3 totals 13 residues. The CDR3 DNA follows: TGTGCCAGTAGTCTTGGACTAGCCCATGAGCAGTTCTTC. It encodes CASSLGLAHEQFF.

The chain combines TRBV7-2 with TRBJ2-2, with 7 bases lining up with TRBD2. The CDR3 has 17 amino acids. V was pared by 0 bases and J by 0 bases, with 4 bases of the junction left unmatched. CDR1 is SGHTA and CDR2 is FQGNSA in the germline V gene. CDR3 nucleotides: TGTGCCAGCAGCTTAGCGAAGCGGGGCGCGAACACCGGGGAGCTGTTTTTT. This encodes CASSLAKRGANTGELFF. Supplemented by reference TRBV7-2 and TRBJ2-2, the full variable domain reads GAGVSQSPSNKVTEKGKDVELRCDPISGHTALYWYRQSLGQGLEFLIYFQGNSAPDKSGLPSDRFSAERTGGSVSTLTIQRTQQEDSAVYLCASSLAKRGANTGELFFGEGSRLTVL.

This sequence joins TRBV2 and TRBJ1-1; 7 bases align to TRBD1. The CDR3 runs to 14 residues. With V trimmed by 5 bases and J by 1 base, 4 bases remained unmatched. Germline V CDR1 and CDR2: SNHLY, FYNNEI. The CDR3 here is CASSRDSSNTEAFF. CDR3 nucleotide sequence: TGTGCCAGCAGTCGGGACAGCTCGAACACTGAAGCTTTCTTT.

As concerns this clonotype: This sequence may be a read error, since a much larger clone differs from it by one base. The chain couples TRBV20-1 to TRBJ2-1; D ambiguous. This CDR3 spans 10 amino acids. Germline V CDR1 and CDR2: DFQATT, SNEGSKA (reference sequence). V dropped 0 bases and J dropped 8 bases, with 2 bases sitting between them. CDR3 in DNA: TGCAGTGCTAGAGACTATGAGCAGTTCTTC. Translation: CSARDYEQFF.

This chain joins TRBV29-1 and TRBJ2-1; D possibly corresponds to TRBD1 (6 bases). The ends were cut back, 8 bases at V and 0 bases at J, with 14 bases in the middle. Per the germline V gene, CDR1 is SQVTM and CDR2 is ANQGSEA. This CDR3 comprises 14 residues. CDR3 sequence: CSTVGGDSYNEQFF. In DNA form, the CDR3 reads TGCAGCACAGTAGGGGGTGACTCCTACAATGAGCAGTTCTTC.